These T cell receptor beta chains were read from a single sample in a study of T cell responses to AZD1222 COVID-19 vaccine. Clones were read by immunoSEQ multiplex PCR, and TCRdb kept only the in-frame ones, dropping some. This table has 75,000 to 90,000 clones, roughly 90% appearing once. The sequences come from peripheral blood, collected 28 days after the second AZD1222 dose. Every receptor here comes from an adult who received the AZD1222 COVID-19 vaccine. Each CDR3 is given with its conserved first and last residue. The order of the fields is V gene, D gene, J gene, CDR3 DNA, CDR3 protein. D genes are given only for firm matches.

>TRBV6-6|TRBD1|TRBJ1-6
TGTGCCAGCAGTTACGTACAGGGGGAAGTGAATTCACCCCTCCACTTT
CASSYVQGEVNSPLHF
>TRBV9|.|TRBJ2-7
TGTGCCAGCTCTCCGAGCCCGGGGGACAGCTTCTACGAGCAGTACTTC
CASSPSPGDSFYEQYF
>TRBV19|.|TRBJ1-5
TGTGCCAGTAGTAAGGGTCAGGCGGGCAATCAGCCCCAGCATTTT
CASSKGQAGNQPQHF
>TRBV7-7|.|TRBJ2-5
TGTGCCAGCAGCTTAGGGAGGCAGTACCAAGAGACCCAGTACTTC
CASSLGRQYQETQYF
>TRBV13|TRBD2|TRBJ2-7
TGTGCCAGCAGCGGCGGGACTAGCAGAGAGCAGTACTTC
CASSGGTSREQYF
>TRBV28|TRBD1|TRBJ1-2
TGTGCCAGCAGGCCTCATACAGGGGAGTATGGCTACACCTTC
CASRPHTGEYGYTF
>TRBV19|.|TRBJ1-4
TGTGCCAGTAGTCCCGCCGGGTGGCCAGCTAATGAAAAACTGTTTTTT
CASSPAGWPANEKLFF
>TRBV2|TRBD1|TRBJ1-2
TGTGCCAGCAGTTCGGACAGGACTTTCTATGGCTACACCTTC
CASSSDRTFYGYTF
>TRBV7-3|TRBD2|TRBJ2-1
TGTGCCAGCAGCTTAGACGGGACTAGCGGGATCAGCGAGCAGTTCTTC
CASSLDGTSGISEQFF
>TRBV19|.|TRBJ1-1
TGTGCCAGTACCGGACAGCGATCGAACACTGAAGCTTTCTTT
CASTGQRSNTEAFF
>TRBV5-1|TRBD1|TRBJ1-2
TGCGCCAGCAGCTTGGGACAGGGAATATATGGCTACACCTTC
CASSLGQGIYGYTF
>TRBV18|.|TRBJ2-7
TGTGCCAGCTCTCCCAACAGGCCCGCCGTGTCCTACGAGCAGTACTTC
CASSPNRPAVSYEQYF
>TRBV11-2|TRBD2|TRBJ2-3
TGTGCCAGCAGCTTACCCTCCCCTAGCGGGAGAAGCACAGATACGCAGTATTTT
CASSLPSPSGRSTDTQYF
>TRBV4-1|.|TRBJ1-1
TGCGCCAGCAGCCAGTATCTGCCCACTGAAGCTTTCTTT
CASSQYLPTEAFF
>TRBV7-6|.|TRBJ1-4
TGTGCCAGCAGCTTTGCCTCAAAAACTAATGAAAAACTGTTTTTT
CASSFASKTNEKLFF